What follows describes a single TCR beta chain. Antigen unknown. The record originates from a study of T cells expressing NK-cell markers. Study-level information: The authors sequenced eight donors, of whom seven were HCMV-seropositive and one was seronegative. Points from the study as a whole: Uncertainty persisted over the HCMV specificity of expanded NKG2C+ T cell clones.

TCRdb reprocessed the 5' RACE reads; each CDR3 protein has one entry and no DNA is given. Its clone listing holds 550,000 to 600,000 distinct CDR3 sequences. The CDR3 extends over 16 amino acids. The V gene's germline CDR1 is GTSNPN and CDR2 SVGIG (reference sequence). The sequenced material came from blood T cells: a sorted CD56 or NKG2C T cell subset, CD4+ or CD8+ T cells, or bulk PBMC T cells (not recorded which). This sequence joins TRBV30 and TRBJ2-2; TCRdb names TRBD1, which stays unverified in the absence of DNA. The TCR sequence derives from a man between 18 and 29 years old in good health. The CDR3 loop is CAWSVRNVLNTGELFF.